This T cell receptor beta chain was identified during a study of shared clonotypes between healthy human individuals. General study results and limits: Among a few donors, approximately 5% of naive CD4 clonotypes were found in common.

Once extracted for a subset, genomic DNA was divided evenly among several immunoSEQ plates. Profiling relied on immunoSEQ multiplex PCR, and the TCRdb table lists in-frame clones only, not all of them. Of about 1 million clones listed, about 77% were seen once; the top ten hold approximately 1.5%. As for this clone: Antigen specificity is unknown.

Germline lookup yields CDR1 LNHDA and CDR2 SQIVND (reference sequence). Trimming shortened V by 4 bases and J by 5 bases, and 11 bases separated the two germline ends. The CDR3 covers 13 residues. The chain links TRBV19 to TRBJ1-2, with D hard to call. The receptor was derived from a man younger than 35 in good health. The material sequenced was memory CD4+ T cells sorted from blood. Subset in this sample: CD45RA-negative fraction. The CDR3 nucleotides are TGTGCCAGTAGTACGGTTCGAGCTTATGGCTACACCTTC. Translation gives CASSTVRAYGYTF. The variable domain in full, completed from reference TRBV19 and TRBJ1-2, reads DGGITQSPKYLFRKEGQNVTLSCEQNLNHDAMYWYRQDPGQGLRLIYYSQIVNDFQKGDIAEGYSVSREKKESFPLTVTSAQKNPTAFYLCASSTVRAYGYTFGSGTRLTVV.